This T cell receptor beta chain emerged from a study of blood T cell repertoires in COVID-19. Study overall: Acute and convalescent COVID-19 samples came from the United States, Italy and Spain.

Produced via immunoSEQ multiplex PCR; TCRdb's table is partial and in-frame only. There are about 76,000 clones in the sample; around four fifths occur only once, and under 35% lies in the top ten. The germline V gene has CDR1 KGHDR and CDR2 SFDVKD. The V gene end was trimmed by 7 bases and the J gene end by 4 bases; junction bases not matched to a gene: 4. The CDR3 extends over 14 amino acids. The TCR was taken from a human donor in a cohort sampled during active COVID-19. The sample was peripheral blood. The gene calls are TRBV24-1 and TRBJ2-3, with 10 bases that match TRBD2. CDR3 DNA: TGTGCCACCAGGTCCCTAGCGGGGGCAGATACGCAGTATTTT. Its translation is CATRSLAGADTQYF.